The T cell receptor (beta chain) described here comes from a study of T cell responses to AZD1222 COVID-19 vaccine. Study-wide points: Donors in the cohort were predominantly white British and more often female, and clonal diversity was possibly underestimated.

Method: immunoSEQ multiplex PCR; TCRdb's copy keeps in-frame clones and lacks some. The data contain approximately 180,000 clones, 85% to 95% of them singletons. Comment on this clone: Its specificity is not known.

Germline V lookup: CDR1 MNHNS, CDR2 SASEGT. This CDR3 region has 13 residues. V lost 3 bases and J 2 bases, leaving 5 bases between the germline ends. The chain carries TRBV6-1 and TRBJ1-5; the D is unclear. This clonotype originated in an adult in good health. Specimen: peripheral blood, collected on day 0 of AZD1222 vaccination. The CDR3 DNA follows: TGTGCCAGCAGTGAGGTCCGCAATCAGCCCCAGCATTTT. Its translation: CASSEVRNQPQHF.